A single T cell receptor (beta chain) is shown here with its context. Its specific antigen is unknown. No base-level quality is on record; no much larger clone is a single base apart. The donors belonged to the validation cohort of approximately 130 subjects, which was separate from the roughly 670-subject first cohort. The data are from a study of cytomegalovirus exposure and HLA in healthy donors (dated by TCRdb to the late 2010s). Context from the whole study: According to a later analysis, one platform produced both the 110 or so validation repertoires and the 670 or so repertoires of the first cohort. The study aimed to test whether signatures of past pathogen exposure could be identified by cataloging public T cell receptors. Along with the roughly 670-subject first cohort, a separate validation cohort of 120 different subjects was used. To predict cytomegalovirus infection status, the study brought together high-throughput TCR immunosequencing, statistical association of individual TCRs with disease status, and machine learning.

Receptors were amplified or captured by the immunoSEQ multiplex PCR assay. Turning to the authors' computational methods: To diagnose cytomegalovirus status from the catalog of TCR beta chain sequences, a statistical classification framework was built. The immuneACCESS repertoire file appears here via TCRdb, limited to in-frame rearrangements. These files lack a portion of the clones; in checked studies, under half of the deficit traces to unresolved V genes, and the cause of the others is not known. V, J and clone size reflect that table, while D and trimming were determined from the DNA. In this sample the table shows 250,000 to 400,000 clones, roughly 88% of which occur a single time. The top ten clones comprise roughly 0.96% of the sample. The V end gives up 4 bases and the J end 0 bases, leaving 7 bases in the junction not matched to a gene. For CDR1 and CDR2, the germline V gene lists SGHTA and FQGNSA. From its cysteine to its phenylalanine, the CDR3 spans 17 amino acids. The retained sequence is limited to the CDR3, 51 bases, with the frame set at the first base.

Overall study results and their limits: Cytomegalovirus status was reported to be diagnosed by the classifier with high specificity and sensitivity in both the original and validation cohorts. It was suggested by the authors that the approach could potentially be generalized to other disease states and immunological phenotypes. The study gave a list of under 200 TCR beta chains associated with cytomegalovirus. The validation cohort had no HLA typing available for a later analysis, so co-occurrence within that cohort was assessed over all 120 or so repertoires. Most TCR sequences were seen in very few donors, while some public TCRs were found in many individuals. In vitro tests confirmed that a few of the cytomegalovirus-associated TCR beta chains recognize cytomegalovirus antigens. Subsequent analysis determined that TCRs grouped into clusters in the first cohort also showed a tendency toward co-occurrence across the approximately 110 validation repertoires, and about 94% of cluster scores exceeded 0.

Sequencing was done on a sample of PBMCs. Recombination linked TRBV7-2 to TRBJ1-5; 9 middle bases align to TRBD1. This TCR was sampled from a man aged 30-40 years in good health and CMV-seronegative. The bases read TGTGCCAGCAGCTCCGGGACAGGGTTCGGTAGCAATCAGCCCCAGCATTTT. Its translation reads: CASSSGTGFGSNQPQHF.